This T cell receptor (beta chain) derives from a study of T cell repertoires in cytomegalovirus infection. Overall study: Shared public TCR beta signatures pointed to both CMV infection and a matching HLA type. Study observations and caveats: Cumulative public TCR beta family frequency identified carriers of CMV plus the relevant HLA. CMV-specific TCR beta clonotypes restricted by HLA-C dominated the ex vivo response.

TCRdb used MiXCR to reprocess the reads, holding one entry per CDR3 protein. Of 750,000 to 900,000 distinct CDR3 sequences listed, about 29% are singletons. Germline lookup yields CDR1 DFQATT and CDR2 SNEGSKA (reference sequence). The CDR3 has 15 residues. The ends were cut back, 5 bases at V and 2 bases at J, with 18 bases in the middle. Comments on this clonotype: Its antigen is currently unknown.

The rearrangement links TRBV20-1 to TRBJ1-2; possibly TRBD1 for D (5 bases). Sequencing was performed on cultured CD8+ T cells from PBMCs, taken from culture after CMV antigen stimulation. This receptor was obtained from a human donor in good health (CMV status not recorded). Some clones in this sample may be carry-over from other donors' samples. Written as DNA, the CDR3 is TGCAGTGCTGGGGGTCGGGACGGAAAAAACTATGGCTACACCTTC. It yields the protein CSAGGRDGKNYGYTF.